This T cell receptor beta chain was identified during a study of OX40 agonist ivuxolimab in advanced cancers. Study-level background: Ivuxolimab is a fully human IgG2 antibody that activates OX40 (CD134). Study-level results: Expanded clones were, on average, more numerous in CD8+ T cells than in CD4+. The study observed clonal expansion of CD4+ and CD8+ blood T cells by week 6 at 0.1 to 3.0 mg/kg.

Profiling relied on immunoSEQ multiplex PCR, and the TCRdb table lists in-frame clones only, not all of them. The sample lists about 38,000 clones; roughly 82% were seen once. Points on this clone: Its antigen is still unknown.

The CDR3 has 15 amino acids. J was trimmed by 3 bases and V by 2 bases; bases with no gene match: 7. Germline V CDR1 and CDR2: MDHEN, SYDVKM. The V and J genes are TRBV28 and TRBJ2-7, with TRBD2 matching 7 bases. The starting material was CD4+ or CD8+ T cells sorted from blood, obtained in a trial of the OX40 agonist ivuxolimab. The clonotype was recovered from an adult with an advanced solid tumor such as melanoma, head and neck, liver or kidney cancer. The CDR3 region is CASSLRGREIYEQYF. CDR3 in DNA: TGTGCCAGCAGTTTACGAGGGAGGGAGATCTACGAGCAGTACTTC.